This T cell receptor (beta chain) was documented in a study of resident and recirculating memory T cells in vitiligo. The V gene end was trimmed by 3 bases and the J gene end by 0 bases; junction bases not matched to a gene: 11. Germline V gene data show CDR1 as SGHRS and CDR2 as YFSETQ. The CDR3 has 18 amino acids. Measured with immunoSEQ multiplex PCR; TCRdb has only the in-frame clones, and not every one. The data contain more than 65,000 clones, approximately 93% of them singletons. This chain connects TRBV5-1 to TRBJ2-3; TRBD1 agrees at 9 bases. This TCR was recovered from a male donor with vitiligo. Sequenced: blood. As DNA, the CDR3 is TGCGCCAGCAGCTCGTCTCCGGGACAGGGCACTAGCACAGATACGCAGTATTTT. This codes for CASSSSPGQGTSTDTQYF.